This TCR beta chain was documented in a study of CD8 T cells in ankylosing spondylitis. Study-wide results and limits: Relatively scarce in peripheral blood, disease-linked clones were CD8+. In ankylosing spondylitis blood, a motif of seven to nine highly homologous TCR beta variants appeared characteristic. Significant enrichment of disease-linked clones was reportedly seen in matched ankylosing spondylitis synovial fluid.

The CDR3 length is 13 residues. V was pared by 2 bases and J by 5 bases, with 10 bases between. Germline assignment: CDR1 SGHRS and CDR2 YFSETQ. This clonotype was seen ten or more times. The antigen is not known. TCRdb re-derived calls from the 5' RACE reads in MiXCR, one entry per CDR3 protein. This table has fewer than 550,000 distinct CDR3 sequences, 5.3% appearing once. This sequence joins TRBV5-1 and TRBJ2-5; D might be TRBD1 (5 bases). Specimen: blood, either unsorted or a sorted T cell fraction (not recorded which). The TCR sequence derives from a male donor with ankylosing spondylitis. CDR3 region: CASSLQVFETQYF. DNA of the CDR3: TGCGCCAGCAGCTTACAGGTTTTCGAGACCCAGTACTTC.